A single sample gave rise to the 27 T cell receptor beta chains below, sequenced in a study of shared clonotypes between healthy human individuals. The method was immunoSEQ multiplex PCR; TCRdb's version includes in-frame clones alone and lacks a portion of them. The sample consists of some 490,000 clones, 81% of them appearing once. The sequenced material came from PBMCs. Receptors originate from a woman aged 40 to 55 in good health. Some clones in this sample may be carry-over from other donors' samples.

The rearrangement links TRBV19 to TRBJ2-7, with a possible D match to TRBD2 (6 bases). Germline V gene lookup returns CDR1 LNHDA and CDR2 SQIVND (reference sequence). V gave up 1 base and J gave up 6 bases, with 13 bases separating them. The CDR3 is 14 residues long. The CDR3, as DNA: TGTGCCAGTAGTATAGGTGGGGGACTCCTCGAGCAGTACTTC. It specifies CASSIGGGLLEQYF.

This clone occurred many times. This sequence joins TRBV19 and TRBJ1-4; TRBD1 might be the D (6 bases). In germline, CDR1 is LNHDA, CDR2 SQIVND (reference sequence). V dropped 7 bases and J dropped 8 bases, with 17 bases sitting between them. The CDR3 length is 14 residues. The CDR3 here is CASNPTGIGEKLFF. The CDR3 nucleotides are TGTGCCAGTAACCCCACAGGGATTGGCGAAAAACTGTTTTTT.

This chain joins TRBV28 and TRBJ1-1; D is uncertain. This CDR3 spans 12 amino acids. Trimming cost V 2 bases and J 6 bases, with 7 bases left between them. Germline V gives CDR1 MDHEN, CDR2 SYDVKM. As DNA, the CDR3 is TGTGCCAGCAGTTTAAGAACGTCTGAAGCTTTCTTT. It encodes CASSLRTSEAFF. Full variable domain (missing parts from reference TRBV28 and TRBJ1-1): DVKVTQSSRYLVKRTGEKVFLECVQDMDHENMFWYRQDPGLGLRLIYFSYDVKMKEKGDIPEGYSVSREKKERFSLILESASTNQTSMYLCASSLRTSEAFFGQGTRLTVV.

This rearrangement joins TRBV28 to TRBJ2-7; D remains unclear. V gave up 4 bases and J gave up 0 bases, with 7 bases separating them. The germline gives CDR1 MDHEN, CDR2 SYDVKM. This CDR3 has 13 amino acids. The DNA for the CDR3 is TGTGCCAGCAGTTCAAAGAGCTCCTACGAGCAGTACTTC. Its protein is CASSSKSSYEQYF.

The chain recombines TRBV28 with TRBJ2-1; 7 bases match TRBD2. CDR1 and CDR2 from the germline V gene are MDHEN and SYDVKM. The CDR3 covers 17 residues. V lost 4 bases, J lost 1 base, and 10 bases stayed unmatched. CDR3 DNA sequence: TGTGCCAGCAGTTCGGTGAGACTAGCATGGTCCTACAATGAGCAGTTCTTC. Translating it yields CASSSVRLAWSYNEQFF.

The CDR3 sequence: CATYSGSYNEQFF. For the CDR3, the DNA is TGTGCCACCTATAGCGGGTCCTACAATGAGCAGTTCTTC. The chain employs TRBV19 and TRBJ2-1, with 7 bases fitting TRBD2. This CDR3 is built from 13 residues. Germline V gives CDR1 LNHDA, CDR2 SQIVND (reference sequence). After removal of 10 bases from V and 1 base from J, the junction contained 4 bases not matched to a gene. The variable domain in full, completed from reference TRBV19 and TRBJ2-1, reads DGGITQSPKYLFRKEGQNVTLSCEQNLNHDAMYWYRQDPGQGLRLIYYSQIVNDFQKGDIAEGYSVSREKKESFPLTVTSAQKNPTAFYLCATYSGSYNEQFFGPGTRLTVL.

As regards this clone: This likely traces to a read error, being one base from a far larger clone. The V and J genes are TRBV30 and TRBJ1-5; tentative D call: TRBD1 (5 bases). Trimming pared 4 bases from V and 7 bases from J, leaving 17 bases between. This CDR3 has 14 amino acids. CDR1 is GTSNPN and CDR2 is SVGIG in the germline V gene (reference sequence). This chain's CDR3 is CAWTDSAVVQPQHF. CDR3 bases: TGTGCCTGGACTGACAGCGCCGTAGTGCAGCCCCAGCATTTT.

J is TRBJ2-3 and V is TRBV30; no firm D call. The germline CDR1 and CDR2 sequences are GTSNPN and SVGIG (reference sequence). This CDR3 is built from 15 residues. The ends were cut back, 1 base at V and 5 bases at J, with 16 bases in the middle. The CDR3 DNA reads TGTGCCTGGAGTGAGGGCAGGCAGGATGGAGATACGCAGTATTTT. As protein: CAWSEGRQDGDTQYF. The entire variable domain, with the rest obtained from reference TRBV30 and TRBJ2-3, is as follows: SQTIHQWPATLVQPVGSPLSLECTVEGTSNPNLYWYRQAAGRGLQLLFYSVGIGQISSEVPQNLSASRPQDRQFILSSKKLLLSDSGFYLCAWSEGRQDGDTQYFGPGTRLTVL.

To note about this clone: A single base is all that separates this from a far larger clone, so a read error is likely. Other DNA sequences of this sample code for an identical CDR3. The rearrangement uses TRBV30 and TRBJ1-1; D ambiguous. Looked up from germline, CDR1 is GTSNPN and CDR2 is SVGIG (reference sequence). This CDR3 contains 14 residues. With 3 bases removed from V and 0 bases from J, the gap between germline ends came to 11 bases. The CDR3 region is CAWSGQTMNTEAFF. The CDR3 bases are TGTGCCTGGAGCGGGCAGACGATGAACACTGAAGCTTTCTTT.

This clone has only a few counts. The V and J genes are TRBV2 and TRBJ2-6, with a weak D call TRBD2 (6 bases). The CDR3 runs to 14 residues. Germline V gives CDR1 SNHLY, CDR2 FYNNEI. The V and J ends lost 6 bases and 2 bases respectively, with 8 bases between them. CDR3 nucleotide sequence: TGTGCCAGCAGGGGGGGTACTGGGGCCAACGTCCTGACTTTC. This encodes CASRGGTGANVLTF.

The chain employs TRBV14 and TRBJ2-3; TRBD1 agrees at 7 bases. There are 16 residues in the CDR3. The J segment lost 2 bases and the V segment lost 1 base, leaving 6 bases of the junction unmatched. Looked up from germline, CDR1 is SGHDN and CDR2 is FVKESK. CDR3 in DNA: TGTGCCAGCAGCCAAGTGGGACAGAGGCCCACAGATACGCAGTATTTT. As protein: CASSQVGQRPTDTQYF.

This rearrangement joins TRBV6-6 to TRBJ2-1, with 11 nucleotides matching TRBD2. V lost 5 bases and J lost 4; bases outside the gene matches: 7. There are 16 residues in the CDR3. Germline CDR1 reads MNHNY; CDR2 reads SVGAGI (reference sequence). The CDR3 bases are TGTGCCAGCAGTCACAATCGACTAGCGGGGTACAATGAGCAGTTCTTC. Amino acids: CASSHNRLAGYNEQFF.

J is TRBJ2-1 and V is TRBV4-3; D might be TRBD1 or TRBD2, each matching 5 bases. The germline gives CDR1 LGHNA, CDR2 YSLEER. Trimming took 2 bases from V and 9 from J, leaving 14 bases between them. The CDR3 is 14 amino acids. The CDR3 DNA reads TGCGCCAGCAGCCAAAACTCAGGGAGCCGTGAGCAGTTCTTC. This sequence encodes CASSQNSGSREQFF.

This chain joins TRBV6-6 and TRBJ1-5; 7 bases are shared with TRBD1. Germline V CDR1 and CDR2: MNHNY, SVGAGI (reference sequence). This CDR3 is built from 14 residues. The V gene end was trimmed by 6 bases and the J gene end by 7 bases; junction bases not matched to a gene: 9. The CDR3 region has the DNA TGTGCCAGCAGATCAGGGGGATTGCGGCAGCCCCAGCATTTT. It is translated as CASRSGGLRQPQHF.

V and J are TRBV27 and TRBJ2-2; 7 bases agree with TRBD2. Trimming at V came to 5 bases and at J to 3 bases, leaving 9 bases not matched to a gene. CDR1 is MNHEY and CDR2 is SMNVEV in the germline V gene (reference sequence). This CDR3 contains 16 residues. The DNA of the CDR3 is TGTGCCAGCAGTCCCCGGGAAGGGAGGGACACCGGGGAGCTGTTTTTT. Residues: CASSPREGRDTGELFF.

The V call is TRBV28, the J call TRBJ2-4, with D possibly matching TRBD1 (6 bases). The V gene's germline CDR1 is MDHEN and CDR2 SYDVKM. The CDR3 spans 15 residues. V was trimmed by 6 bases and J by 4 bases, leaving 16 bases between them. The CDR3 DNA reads TGTGCCAGCAGGTCAGGGGATCGGATTAAAAACATTCAGTACTTC. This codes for CASRSGDRIKNIQYF.

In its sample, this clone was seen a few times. CDR3 loop: CASSFGVGGAFF. The CDR3 nucleotides read TGTGCCAGCAGTTTCGGGGTTGGTGGGGCTTTCTTT. V gene TRBV28 combines with J gene TRBJ1-1; D unclear. Between the trimmed V and J ends, which lost 3 bases and 11 bases, there was a span of 13 bases. This CDR3 comprises 12 residues. Germline lookup yields CDR1 MDHEN and CDR2 SYDVKM.

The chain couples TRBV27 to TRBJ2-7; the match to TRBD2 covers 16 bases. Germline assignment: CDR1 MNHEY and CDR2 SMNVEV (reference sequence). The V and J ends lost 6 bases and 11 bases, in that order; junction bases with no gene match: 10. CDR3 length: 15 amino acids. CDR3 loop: CASSPSGGLAGGEYF. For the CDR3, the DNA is TGTGCCAGCAGCCCATCAGGGGGACTAGCGGGAGGGGAGTACTTC.

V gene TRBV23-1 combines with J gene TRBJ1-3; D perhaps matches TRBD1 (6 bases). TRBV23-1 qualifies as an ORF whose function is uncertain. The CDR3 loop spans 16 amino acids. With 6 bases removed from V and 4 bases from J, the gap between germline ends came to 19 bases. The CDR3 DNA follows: TGCGCCAGCAGCCGGCCCACAGGGTCGATCGGAAACACCATATATTTT. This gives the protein CASSRPTGSIGNTIYF.

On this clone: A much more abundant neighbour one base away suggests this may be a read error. CDR3 residues: CASSKQGRDSPLHF. The CDR3 DNA is TGTGCCAGCAGTAAACAGGGGCGGGATTCGCCCCTCCACTTT. The J gene is TRBJ1-6, the V gene TRBV6-1; TRBD1 aligns across 7 bases. The CDR3 is 14 amino acids. In germline, CDR1 is MNHNS, CDR2 SASEGT.

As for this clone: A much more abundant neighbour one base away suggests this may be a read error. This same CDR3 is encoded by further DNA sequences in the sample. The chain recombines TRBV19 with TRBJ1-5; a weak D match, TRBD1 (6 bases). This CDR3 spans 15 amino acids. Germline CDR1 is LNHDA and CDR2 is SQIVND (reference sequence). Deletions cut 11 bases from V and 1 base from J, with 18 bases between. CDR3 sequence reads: CARTRTAESNQPQHF. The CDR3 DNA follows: TGTGCCCGAACGAGGACAGCTGAGAGCAATCAGCCCCAGCATTTT.

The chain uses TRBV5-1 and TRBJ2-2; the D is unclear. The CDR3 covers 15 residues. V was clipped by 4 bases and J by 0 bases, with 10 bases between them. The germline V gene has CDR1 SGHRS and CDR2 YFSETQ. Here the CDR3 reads CASSLGFANTGELFF. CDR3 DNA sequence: TGCGCCAGCAGCCTAGGGTTCGCGAACACCGGGGAGCTGTTTTTT.

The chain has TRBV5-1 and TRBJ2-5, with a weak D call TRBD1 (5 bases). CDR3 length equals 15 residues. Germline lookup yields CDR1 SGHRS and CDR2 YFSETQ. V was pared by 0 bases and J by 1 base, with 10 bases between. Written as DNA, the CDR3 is TGCGCCAGCAGCTTGGGCGGACAAGTCCAAGAGACCCAGTACTTC. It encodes CASSLGGQVQETQYF.

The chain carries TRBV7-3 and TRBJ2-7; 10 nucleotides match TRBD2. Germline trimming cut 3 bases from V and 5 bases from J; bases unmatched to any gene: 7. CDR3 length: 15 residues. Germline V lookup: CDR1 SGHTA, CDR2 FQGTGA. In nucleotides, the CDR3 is TGTGCCAGCAGCTTCAGCGGGACTAGCGACAACGAGCAGTACTTC. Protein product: CASSFSGTSDNEQYF.

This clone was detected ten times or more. Here the CDR3 DNA reads TGTGCCAGCAGCTTGGGGACAGACACCTACGAGCAGTACTTC. Translating it yields CASSLGTDTYEQYF. The V call is TRBV5-4, the J call TRBJ2-7, with a tentative D call TRBD1 (6 bases). V was pared by 0 bases and J by 2 bases, with 9 bases between. Per the germline V gene, CDR1 is SGHNT and CDR2 is YYREEE (reference sequence). The CDR3 length is 14 residues.

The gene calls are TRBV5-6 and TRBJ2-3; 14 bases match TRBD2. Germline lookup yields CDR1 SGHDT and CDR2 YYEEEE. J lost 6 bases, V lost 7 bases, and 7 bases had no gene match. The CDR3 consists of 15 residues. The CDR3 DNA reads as TGTGCCAGCGGCACTGGGACTAGCGGGAGCGATACGCAGTATTTT. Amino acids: CASGTGTSGSDTQYF.

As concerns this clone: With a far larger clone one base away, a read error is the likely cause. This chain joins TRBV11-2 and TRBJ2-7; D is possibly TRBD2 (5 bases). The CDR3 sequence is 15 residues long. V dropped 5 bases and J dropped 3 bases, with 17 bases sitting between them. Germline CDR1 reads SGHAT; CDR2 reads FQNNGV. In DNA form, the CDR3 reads TGTGCCAGCAGCCAAGTTCGGAGGCGTAGCTACGAGCAGTACTTC. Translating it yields CASSQVRRRSYEQYF.